This TCR beta chain was captured by sequencing in a study of human T cells and chemical hapten exposure. From germline, CDR1 is LNHNV and CDR2 YYDKDF (reference sequence). The CDR3 runs 20 residues. The V gene end was trimmed by 1 base and the J gene end by 1 base; junction bases not matched to a gene: 15. Each cDNA molecule in the library carried unique molecular identifiers. TCRdb reanalysed the RACE reads using MiXCR and keeps one entry per CDR3 protein. The profile shows some 200,000 distinct CDR3 sequences, almost 30% of them singletons. Time point denoted: pre-sensitization, week 0. Treatment defined: therapeutic diphenylcyclopropenone sensitization with weekly scalp DPC.

The starting material was whole blood, obtained in connection with sensitization to the hapten diphenylcyclopropenone (DPC). The TCR sequence derives from a woman under 40 with alopecia areata. Some clones in this sample may be carry-over from other donors' samples. The chain joins TRBV15 to TRBJ1-5, with 8 bases fitting TRBD1. CDR3: CATSRVRTGKVRGSNQPQHF. The CDR3 nucleotides read TGTGCCACCAGCAGAGTAAGGACAGGGAAGGTCCGTGGAAGCAATCAGCCCCAGCATTTT.